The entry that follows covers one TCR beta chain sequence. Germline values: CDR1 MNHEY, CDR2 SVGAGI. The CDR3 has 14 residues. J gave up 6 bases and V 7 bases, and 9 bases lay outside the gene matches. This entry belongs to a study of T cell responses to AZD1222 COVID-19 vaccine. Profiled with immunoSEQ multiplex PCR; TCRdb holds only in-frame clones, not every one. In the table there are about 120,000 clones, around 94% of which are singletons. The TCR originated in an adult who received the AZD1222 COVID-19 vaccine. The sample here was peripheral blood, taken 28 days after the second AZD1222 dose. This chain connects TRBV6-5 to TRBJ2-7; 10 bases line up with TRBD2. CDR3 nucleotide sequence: TGTGCCAGCAAAGGAAAAGCGGGAGGGTTCGAGCAGTACTTC. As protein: CASKGKAGGFEQYF.